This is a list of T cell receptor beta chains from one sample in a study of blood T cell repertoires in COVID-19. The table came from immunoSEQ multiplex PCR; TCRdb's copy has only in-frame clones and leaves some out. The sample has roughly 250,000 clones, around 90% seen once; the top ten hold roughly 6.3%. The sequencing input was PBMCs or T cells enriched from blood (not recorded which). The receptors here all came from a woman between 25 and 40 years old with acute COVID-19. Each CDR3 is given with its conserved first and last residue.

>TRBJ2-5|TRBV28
CASRYRGNGGETQYF
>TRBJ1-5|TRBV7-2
CASKLRADRYQPQHF
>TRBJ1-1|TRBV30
CAWDEGAGPAEAFF
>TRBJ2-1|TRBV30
CAWSGVQYGGSISSYNEQFF
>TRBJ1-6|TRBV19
CASSMVIGASSSYNSPLHF
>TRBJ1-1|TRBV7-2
CASSMNRVVNTEAFF
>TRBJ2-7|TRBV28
CASSLFRGQAYEQYF
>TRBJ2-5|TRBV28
CASSLLARRQETQYF
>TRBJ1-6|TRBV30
CAWTKTGAFTPLHF
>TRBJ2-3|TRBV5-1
CASMLGDKTDTQYF
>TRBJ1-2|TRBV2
CAIRTLEGGLSGYTF
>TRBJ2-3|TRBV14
CASSQGPFSGRAEDTQYF
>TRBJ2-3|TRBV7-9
CASSLSYSGRAGVADTQYF
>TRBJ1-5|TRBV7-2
CASSGPNSNQPQHF
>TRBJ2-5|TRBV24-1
CATSDSGLARGQETQYF
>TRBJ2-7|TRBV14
CASSQGLAPTYEQYF
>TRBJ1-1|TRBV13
CASSTLTGSNTEAFF
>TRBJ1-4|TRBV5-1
CASSPGGAGLNEKLFF
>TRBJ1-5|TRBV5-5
CASSLGGGWPQHF
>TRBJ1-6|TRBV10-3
CAISEARQGRSPLHF
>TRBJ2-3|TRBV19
CASSFGGDTQYF
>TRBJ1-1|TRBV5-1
CASSLEQGRNTEAFF
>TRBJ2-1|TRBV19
CASSMGGRGRFRSYNEQFF
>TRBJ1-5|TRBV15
CATSRVGRQGQPQHF
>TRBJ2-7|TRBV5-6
CASSRTGGESYEQYF
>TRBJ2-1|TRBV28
CASSKPSGNNEQFF
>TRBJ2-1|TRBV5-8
CASSMDRYNEQFF